The sequence of this T cell receptor beta chain was determined in a study of OX40 agonist ivuxolimab in advanced cancers. Libraries were prepared by immunoSEQ multiplex PCR; TCRdb keeps only in-frame clonotypes and omits some of them. Of fewer than 90,000 clones listed, around 86% are singletons. This specimen consisted of CD4+ or CD8+ T cells sorted from blood, obtained in a trial of the OX40 agonist ivuxolimab. This clonotype was obtained from an adult with an advanced solid tumor such as melanoma, head and neck, liver or kidney cancer.

Here the CDR3 DNA reads TGCGCCAGCAGCTTGGGGGGACAGGGCAGTAGCACTAATGAAAAACTGTTTTTT. The encoded protein is CASSLGGQGSSTNEKLFF. V gene TRBV5-1 combines with J gene TRBJ1-4; 9 bases align to TRBD1. This CDR3 has 18 residues. V was pared by 0 bases and J by 2 bases, with 8 bases of the junction left unmatched. Per germline, CDR1 SGHRS and CDR2 YFSETQ.